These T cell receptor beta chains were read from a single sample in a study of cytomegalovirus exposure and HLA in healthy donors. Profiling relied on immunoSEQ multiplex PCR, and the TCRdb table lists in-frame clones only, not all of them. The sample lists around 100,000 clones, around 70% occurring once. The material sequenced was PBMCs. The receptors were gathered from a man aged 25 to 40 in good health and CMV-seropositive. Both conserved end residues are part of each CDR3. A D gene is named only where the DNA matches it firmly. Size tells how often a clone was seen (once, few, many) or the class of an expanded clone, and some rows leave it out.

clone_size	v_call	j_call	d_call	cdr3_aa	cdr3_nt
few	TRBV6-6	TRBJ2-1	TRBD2	CASRATSGRYNEQFF	TGTGCCAGCAGGGCCACTAGCGGGAGGTACAATGAGCAGTTCTTC
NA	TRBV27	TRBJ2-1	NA	CASSERLLPHEQFF	TGTGCCAGCAGCGAGCGCCTCTTGCCCCATGAGCAGTTCTTC
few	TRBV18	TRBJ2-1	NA	CASSARRDSVNEQFF	TGTGCCAGCTCAGCTAGACGGGACTCCGTGAATGAGCAGTTCTTC
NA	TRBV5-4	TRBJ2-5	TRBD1	CASKAGGQETQYF	TGTGCCAGCAAAGCAGGGGGCCAAGAGACCCAGTACTTC
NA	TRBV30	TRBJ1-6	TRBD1	CAWSLTGGNYVLYSPLHF	TGTGCCTGGAGTCTTACAGGGGGCAATTATGTCCTATATTCACCCCTCCACTTT
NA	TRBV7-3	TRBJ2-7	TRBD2	CASSLSPVAGGSYEQYF	TGTGCCAGCAGCTTATCCCCCGTAGCGGGGGGCTCCTACGAGCAGTACTTC
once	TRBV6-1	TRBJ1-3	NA	CASSNRDNGNTIYF	TGTGCCAGCAGCAACAGGGATAATGGAAACACCATATATTTT
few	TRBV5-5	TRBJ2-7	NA	CASSLESYEQYF	TGTGCCAGCAGCTTGGAGAGTTACGAGCAGTACTTC
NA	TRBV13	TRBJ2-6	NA	CASRRVSGANVLTF	TGTGCCAGCAGGAGGGTCTCTGGGGCCAACGTCCTGACTTTC
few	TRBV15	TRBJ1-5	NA	CATSRGAANNQPQHF	TGTGCCACCAGCAGAGGGGCAGCAAACAATCAGCCCCAGCATTTT
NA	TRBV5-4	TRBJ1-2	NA	CASSLEHYGYTF	TGTGCCAGCAGCCTGGAGCACTATGGCTACACCTTC
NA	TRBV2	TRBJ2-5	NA	CASSALTTEETQYF	TGTGCCAGCAGTGCGCTGACAACAGAAGAGACCCAGTACTTC
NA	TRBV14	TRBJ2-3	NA	CASSQDAGFTDTQYF	TGTGCCAGCAGCCAAGATGCGGGCTTCACAGATACGCAGTATTTT
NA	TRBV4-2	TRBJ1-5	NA	CASSQAPGFQPQHF	TGTGCCAGCAGCCAAGCTCCAGGGTTCCAGCCCCAGCATTTT
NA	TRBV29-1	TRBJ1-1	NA	CSVSRGGEAFF	TGCAGCGTTTCGCGGGGTGGGGAAGCTTTCTTT
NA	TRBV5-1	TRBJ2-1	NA	CASSPGQIPSYNEQFF	TGCGCCAGCAGCCCCGGACAGATCCCCTCCTACAATGAGCAGTTCTTC
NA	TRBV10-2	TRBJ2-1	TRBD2	CASSESGTSQNNEQFF	TGCGCCAGCAGTGAGTCCGGGACTAGTCAGAACAATGAGCAGTTCTTC
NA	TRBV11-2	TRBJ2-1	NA	CASSLGGDYNEQFF	TGTGCCAGCAGCTTGGGCGGGGATTACAATGAGCAGTTCTTC
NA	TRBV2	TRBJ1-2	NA	CASSEDTERGYTF	TGTGCCAGCAGTGAAGACACGGAGCGTGGCTACACCTTC
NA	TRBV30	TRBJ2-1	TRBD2	CACPRGASGYNEQFF	TGTGCCTGCCCACGAGGGGCTAGCGGGTACAATGAGCAGTTCTTC
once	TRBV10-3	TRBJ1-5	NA	CAISENQAVGQPQHF	TGTGCCATCAGTGAAAACCAGGCAGTCGGTCAGCCCCAGCATTTT
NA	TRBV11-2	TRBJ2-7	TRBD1	CGSSLVPAGGEYEQYF	TGTGGCAGCAGCTTAGTTCCCGCAGGGGGAGAGTACGAGCAGTACTTC
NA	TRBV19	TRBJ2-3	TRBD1	CASSIGTGQDTQYF	TGTGCCAGTAGTATTGGGACAGGGCAAGATACGCAGTATTTT
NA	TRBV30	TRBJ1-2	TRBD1	CAWSRPGQVYGYTF	TGTGCCTGGAGTCGACCCGGACAGGTCTATGGCTACACCTTC
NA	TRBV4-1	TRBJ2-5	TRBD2	CASTPSGGAGETQYF	TGCGCCAGCACCCCGAGCGGGGGGGCTGGGGAGACCCAGTACTTC
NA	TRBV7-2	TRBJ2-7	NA	CASSLGPQSSYEQYF	TGTGCCAGCAGCTTAGGGCCACAAAGCTCCTACGAGCAGTACTTC
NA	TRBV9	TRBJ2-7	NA	CASSVAAGTSYEQYF	TGTGCCAGCAGCGTAGCAGCGGGTACTTCCTACGAGCAGTACTTC
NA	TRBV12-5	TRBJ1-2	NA	CASGLVLFPNAEINYGYTF	TGTGCTAGTGGTTTGGTACTTTTCCCCAACGCCGAAATTAACTATGGCTACACCTTC
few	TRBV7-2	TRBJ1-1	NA	CASSLQVQAFF	TGTGCCAGCAGCTTACAGGTTCAAGCTTTCTTT
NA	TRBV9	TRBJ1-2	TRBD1	CASSVDRGRTYGYTF	TGTGCCAGCAGCGTTGACAGGGGGCGCACCTATGGCTACACCTTC
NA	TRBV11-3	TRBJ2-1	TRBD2	CASSRGTSGNNEQFF	TGTGCCAGCAGCCGTGGGACTAGCGGAAACAATGAGCAGTTCTTC
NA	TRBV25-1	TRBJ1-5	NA	CASIPLTGAGQPQHF	TGTGCCAGCATTCCCCTAACTGGGGCTGGTCAGCCCCAGCATTTT
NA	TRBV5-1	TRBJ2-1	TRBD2	CASSVSGTSQSSYNEQFF	TGCGCCAGCAGCGTATCCGGGACTAGCCAGAGCTCCTACAATGAGCAGTTCTTC
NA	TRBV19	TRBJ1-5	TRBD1	CASSTGGSNQPQHF	TGTGCCAGTAGTACAGGGGGCAGCAATCAGCCCCAGCATTTT
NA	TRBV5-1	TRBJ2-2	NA	CASSSGVSTGELFF	TGCGCCAGCAGCTCAGGGGTTAGTACCGGGGAGCTGTTTTTT
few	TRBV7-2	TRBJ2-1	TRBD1	CASSLGTGVYNEQFF	TGTGCCAGCAGCTTAGGGACAGGGGTCTACAATGAGCAGTTCTTC
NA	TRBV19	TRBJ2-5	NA	CASSNGGRQRGTVWWETQYF	TGTGCCAGTAGCAACGGGGGGCGACAGCGGGGTACCGTTTGGTGGGAGACCCAGTACTTC
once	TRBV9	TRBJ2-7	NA	CASSPPGYEQYF	TGTGCCAGCAGCCCCCCAGGCTACGAGCAGTACTTC
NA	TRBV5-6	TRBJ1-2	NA	CASSGRGEGLHGYTF	TGTGCCAGCAGCGGCCGGGGGGAGGGGCTTCATGGCTACACCTTC
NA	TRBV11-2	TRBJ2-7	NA	CASSHYEQYF	TGTGCCAGCAGCCACTACGAGCAGTACTTC
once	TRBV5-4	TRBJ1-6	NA	CVSSLDRSPLHF	TGTGTCAGCAGCTTGGATCGTTCACCCCTCCACTTT
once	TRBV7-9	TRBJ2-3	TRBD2	CASSARYSGGAGTDTQYF	TGTGCCAGCAGCGCGAGATACTCGGGGGGGGCCGGGACAGATACGCAGTATTTT
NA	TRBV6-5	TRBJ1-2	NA	CASSTGDYGYTF	TGTGCCAGCAGTACGGGGGACTATGGCTACACCTTC
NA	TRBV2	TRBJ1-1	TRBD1	CASRTGDTEAFF	TGTGCCAGCAGGACAGGGGACACTGAAGCTTTCTTT